The T cell receptor (beta chain) under discussion was sequenced for a study of T cells in Graves' hyperthyroidism and ophthalmopathy. General observations from the study: In the blood, most expanded thyroid clonotypes above 0.001 appeared as well.

A note on this clonotype: The antigen is undetermined.

V trimming: 1 base; J trimming: 4 bases; junction bases outside the gene matches: 8. The CDR3 contains 17 residues. Germline-derived CDR1 and CDR2 are MGHRA and YSYEKL. The CDR3 regions of TCR beta were amplified from RNA transcripts. The HTBI set primed first-round TCR CDR3 RT-PCR. Via MiXCR, TCRdb re-called the multiplex PCR reads, giving one row per CDR3 protein. Found here are hundreds of thousands of distinct CDR3 sequences, roughly a sixth of them singletons; the top ten hold around 3.5%. Active moderate-to-severe ophthalmopathy, Clinical Activity Score at least 3, NOSPECS at least 4, under 3 months' duration. Uncontrolled infection, other autoimmune disease, pregnancy or lactation barred patients from enrollment. Fresh peripheral blood, less than 11 ml of it, supplied the PBMCs.

This sequence was found in a woman in her thirties or forties with Graves' ophthalmopathy. Sequences were obtained from blood. The gene calls are TRBV4-1 and TRBJ2-3; 10 bases are a match to TRBD2. The DNA for the CDR3 is TGCGCCAGCAGCCAAGGACCAGGGACTAGCGTTTCAGATACGCAGTATTTT. Its translation is CASSQGPGTSVSDTQYF.